This T cell receptor beta chain came from a study of blood T cell repertoires in COVID-19. Turning to the study itself: PBMCs, B-cell-depleted T cells, or T cells were the source of the cDNA or gDNA that made up the material.

CDR3 length: 16 residues. The germline CDR1 and CDR2 sequences are SGHRS and YFSETQ. The junction had 10 bases not matched to a gene; V was cut back by 3 bases and J by 7 bases. Study processing details: It was from reference gene primer amplification that nucleated cell counts were estimated. The protocol was immunoSEQ multiplex PCR, while the TCRdb copy is restricted to in-frame clones and leaves out a portion. V and J calls and clone size are copied from that table; D and trimming were computed from the DNA. Altogether some 490,000 clones are present, 70% to 90% being singletons, with the ten largest covering roughly 3.1%.

Sequences were obtained from peripheral blood. This chain connects TRBV5-1 to TRBJ1-6; TRBD1 agrees at 7 bases. The TCR was taken from a human donor in a cohort sampled during active COVID-19. Written as DNA, the CDR3 is TGCGCCAGCAGCTCTGCCCGGGAGGGGGCGAATTCACCCCTCCACTTT. Protein sequence: CASSSAREGANSPLHF.